The 21 T cell receptor beta chains below were found in one sample sequenced in a study of blood T cell repertoires in COVID-19. Using immunoSEQ multiplex PCR, the repertoire was profiled, and TCRdb retains in-frame clones only, with some absent. The data show fewer than 200,000 clones, roughly 76% seen once. Sequencing was done on a sample of peripheral blood. The receptors derive from a woman older than 75 with COVID-19, enrolled during active disease.

The rearrangement uses TRBV2 and TRBJ2-5; 15 positions match TRBD2. Germline CDR1 reads SNHLY; CDR2 reads FYNNEI. The CDR3 is 16 amino acids. Trimming took 6 bases from V and 0 from J; bases not matched to a gene: 2. The CDR3 is CASRGTSGRYQETQYF. The CDR3 nucleotides are TGTGCCAGCAGAGGGACTAGCGGGAGGTACCAAGAGACCCAGTACTTC.

V is TRBV18 and J is TRBJ1-6; possibly TRBD1 for D (5 bases). V lost 4 bases and J 4 bases, leaving 8 bases between the germline ends. CDR3 length: 14 amino acids. The germline V gene encodes CDR1 KGHSH and CDR2 LQKENI. The CDR3 here is CASSRGDYNSPLHF. The DNA for the CDR3 is TGTGCCAGCTCACGGGGGGATTATAATTCACCCCTCCACTTT.

V is TRBV6-6 and J is TRBJ2-7, with D perhaps matching TRBD1 (5 bases). Trimming stripped 7 bases from V and 1 base from J, with 11 bases between. The CDR3 extends over 13 amino acids. Germline V gene data show CDR1 as MNHNY and CDR2 as SVGAGI (reference sequence). Written as DNA, the CDR3 is TGTGCCAGCACTATGACAGAGTCCTACGAGCAGTACTTC. It is translated as CASTMTESYEQYF.

The CDR3 region has the DNA TGTGCCACCAGACAGGGGGCGGATGAAAAACTGTTTTTT. It encodes CATRQGADEKLFF. This rearrangement joins TRBV10-3 to TRBJ1-4; 10 nucleotides line up with TRBD1. The V segment lost 10 bases and the J segment 6 bases; nucleotides outside the gene matches: 5. The CDR3 has 13 amino acids. Germline CDR1 reads ENHRY; CDR2 reads SYGVKD.

The chain couples TRBV28 to TRBJ1-1; D may be TRBD1 (5 bases). CDR1 and CDR2 from the germline V gene are MDHEN and SYDVKM. The CDR3 consists of 14 residues. V was clipped by 3 bases and J by 1 base, with 9 bases between them. CDR3 protein: CASSFWGRNTEAFF. CDR3 in DNA: TGTGCCAGCAGTTTTTGGGGCAGGAACACTGAAGCTTTCTTT.

The chain recombines TRBV5-6 with TRBJ2-2, with 8 bases matching TRBD2. The germline CDR1 and CDR2 sequences are SGHDT and YYEEEE. The CDR3 is 15 amino acids. The junction had 7 bases not matched to a gene; V was cut back by 2 bases and J by 7 bases. The CDR3 reads CASSLGLASDGELFF. In DNA, the CDR3 is TGTGCCAGCAGCTTAGGACTAGCTAGTGACGGGGAGCTGTTTTTT.

This clone was observed once. CDR3 residues: CASSKIGLAGGPRQETQYF. In DNA, the CDR3 is TGTGCCAGCAGCAAAATTGGACTAGCGGGGGGGCCGCGCCAAGAGACCCAGTACTTC. The rearrangement uses TRBV21-1 and TRBJ2-5; the table's D call TRBD2 went unverified against the DNA. TRBV21-1 is termed a pseudogene. The CDR3 runs 19 residues.

The V gene is TRBV15, the J gene TRBJ2-6, with TRBD1 matching 12 bases. This CDR3 comprises 20 residues. V lost 5 bases, J lost 0 bases, and 11 bases stayed unmatched. Germline CDR1 is LNHNV and CDR2 is YYDKDF (reference sequence). CDR3 sequence: CATSSGTGGIMGSGANVLTF. DNA for the CDR3: TGTGCCACCAGCTCCGGGACAGGGGGCATCATGGGCTCTGGGGCCAACGTCCTGACTTTC.

V is TRBV6-5 and J is TRBJ1-1; D is perhaps TRBD1 (5 bases). The ends were cut back, 11 bases at V and 0 bases at J, with 13 bases in the middle. Germline CDR1 and CDR2: MNHEY and SVGAGI. CDR3 size: 13 residues. The CDR3 loop is CAGTQGVNTEAFF. DNA for the CDR3: TGTGCCGGGACTCAGGGAGTGAACACTGAAGCTTTCTTT.

The V call is TRBV7-2, the J call TRBJ2-3; TRBD1 might be the D (5 bases). This CDR3 has 14 residues. Trimming shortened V by 2 bases and J by 6 bases, and 12 bases separated the two germline ends. Germline values: CDR1 SGHTA, CDR2 FQGNSA. The CDR3 sequence is CASSLQGGMDTQYF. The CDR3 nucleotides are TGTGCCAGCAGCTTACAGGGTGGGATGGATACGCAGTATTTT. The whole variable domain, remainder taken from reference TRBV7-2 and TRBJ2-3, is GAGVSQSPSNKVTEKGKDVELRCDPISGHTALYWYRQSLGQGLEFLIYFQGNSAPDKSGLPSDRFSAERTGGSVSTLTIQRTQQEDSAVYLCASSLQGGMDTQYFGPGTRLTVL.

With respect to this clone: The junction departs from germline at one end; a sequencing error may be responsible. The chain links TRBV5-1 to TRBJ1-1, with D uncertain. The germline CDR1 and CDR2 sequences are SGHRS and YFSETQ. This CDR3 is built from 13 residues. CDR3 coding DNA: TGCGCCAGCACCTTGGGCGTGAACACTGAAGCTTTCTTT. Its translation is CASTLGVNTEAFF.

As for this clone: The junction differs from germline at one of its ends, possibly a read error. V gene TRBV6-5 combines with J gene TRBJ2-5; 8 bases fit TRBD2. CDR3 length: 14 amino acids. Germline V gene data show CDR1 as MNHEY and CDR2 as SVGAGI. CDR3 in DNA: TGTGCCACCAGTCGGGGGGGCGCGGAAGAGACCCAGTACTTC. Translation gives CATSRGGAEETQYF.

This clone was found once. J is TRBJ2-1 and V is TRBV2; possibly TRBD2 for D (6 bases). From germline, CDR1 is SNHLY and CDR2 FYNNEI. This CDR3 has 14 residues. Between the trimmed V and J ends, which lost 6 bases and 4 bases, there was a span of 13 bases. CDR3 sequence: CASSPYRGYNEQFF. CDR3 coding DNA: TGTGCCAGCAGCCCCTACCGGGGGTACAATGAGCAGTTCTTC. The entire variable domain, with the rest obtained from reference TRBV2 and TRBJ2-1, is as follows: EPEVTQTPSHQVTQMGQEVILRCVPISNHLYFYWYRQILGQKVEFLVSFYNNEISEKSEIFDDQFSVERPDGSNFTLKIRSTKLEDSAMYFCASSPYRGYNEQFFGPGTRLTVL.

This clone was seen only once. V and J are TRBV2 and TRBJ2-1, with a weak D call TRBD1 (6 bases). Trimming pared 9 bases from V and 3 bases from J, leaving 9 bases between. The CDR3 consists of 12 residues. Per germline, CDR1 SNHLY and CDR2 FYNNEI. CDR3 nucleotide sequence: TGTGCCAGTCGGACAGTCTACAATGAGCAGTTCTTC. Translated, it gives CASRTVYNEQFF. Together with reference TRBV2 and TRBJ2-1, the CDR3 gives the full variable domain: EPEVTQTPSHQVTQMGQEVILRCVPISNHLYFYWYRQILGQKVEFLVSFYNNEISEKSEIFDDQFSVERPDGSNFTLKIRSTKLEDSAMYFCASRTVYNEQFFGPGTRLTVL.

The chain employs TRBV9 and TRBJ2-7; 15 bases are a match to TRBD2. The ends lost 4 bases at V and 6 bases at J; junction bases unmatched: 5. In germline, CDR1 is SGDLS, CDR2 YYNGEE. The CDR3 is made up of 15 amino acids. Here the CDR3 reads CASSPRTSGRAEQYF. The CDR3 nucleotides read TGTGCCAGCAGCCCCCGGACTAGCGGGAGGGCCGAGCAGTACTTC. Variable domain in full (rest from reference TRBV9 and TRBJ2-7): DSGVTQTPKHLITATGQRVTLRCSPRSGDLSVYWYQQSLDQGLQFLIQYYNGEERAKGNILERFSAQQFPDLHSELNLSSLELGDSALYFCASSPRTSGRAEQYFGPGTRLTVT.

This clone appeared once. The V call is TRBV6-5, the J call TRBJ1-2; 9 positions match TRBD1. CDR1 is MNHEY, CDR2 SVGAGI, per germline. The CDR3 sequence is 12 residues long. With 9 bases clipped from V and 5 bases from J, the junction kept 4 bases outside the gene matches. The CDR3 DNA is TGTGCCAGGCGGGACAGGGTTTATGGCTACACCTTC. This translates into CARRDRVYGYTF.

The gene calls are TRBV6-5 and TRBJ2-1; 10 bases line up with TRBD2. The CDR3 extends over 14 amino acids. V shed 4 bases, J shed 7 bases, and the junction held 4 bases outside the gene matches. Per the germline V gene, CDR1 is MNHEY and CDR2 is SVGAGI. In DNA, the CDR3 is TGTGCCAGCAGTTTAAGCGGGAGGGTAAATGAGCAGTTCTTC. Encoded protein: CASSLSGRVNEQFF.

J is TRBJ2-3 and V is TRBV10-3; D perhaps matches TRBD2 (7 bases). Trimming cost V 4 bases and J 2 bases, with 10 bases left between them. CDR3 length: 14 amino acids. The germline V gene has CDR1 ENHRY and CDR2 SYGVKD. CDR3 sequence (DNA): TGTGCCATCAGTGTGGGGGGGGCCACAGATACGCAGTATTTT. Translation: CAISVGGATDTQYF.

This clone was seen only once. V and J are TRBV11-3 and TRBJ2-7; D gene ambiguous. The CDR3 consists of 11 residues. V lost 4 bases, J lost 2 bases, and 3 bases lay in between. Germline CDR1 reads SGHNT; CDR2 reads YENEEA. The CDR3 bases are TGTGCCAGCAGCTCGGCCTACGAGCAGTACTTC. Residues: CASSSAYEQYF.

This chain uses TRBV25-1 with TRBJ1-1; 7 nucleotides align to TRBD1. Germline CDR1 is MGHDK and CDR2 is SYGVNS. J lost 4 bases, V lost 8 bases, and 10 bases had no gene match. The CDR3 has 14 residues. The CDR3 reads CASGRQGMGTEAFF. DNA of the CDR3: TGTGCCAGCGGAAGACAGGGTATGGGCACTGAAGCTTTCTTT.

This sequence joins TRBV5-4 and TRBJ1-2; possibly TRBD1 for D (6 bases). CDR3 length equals 14 residues. Per germline, CDR1 SGHNT and CDR2 YYREEE (reference sequence). Trimming stripped 3 bases from V and 4 bases from J, with 13 bases between. CDR3: CASSSSTGPYGYTF. The CDR3 nucleotides read TGTGCCAGCAGCTCGTCGACAGGCCCCTATGGCTACACCTTC.